The T cell receptor (beta chain) described here comes from a study of shared clonotypes between healthy human individuals. Study observations and caveats: Memory subsets generally showed smaller estimated richness than naive subsets did. Lower generation probabilities were found for non-shared clonotypes than for those shared by all four donors. Clonotype sharing across four donors was observed for approximately 5% of naive CD4 clonotypes.

Assay execution proceeded at the deep level. The data were produced by immunoSEQ multiplex PCR, yet TCRdb's version contains in-frame clones alone and is incomplete. The sample consists of hundreds of thousands of clones, 85% to 95% of them appearing once. As to this clone: Its antigen remains unidentified.

Only CD45RO-negative cells positively selected for CCR7 counted as naive CD8 cells, so terminally differentiated effector memory CD45RA+ cells were excluded. The V gene end was trimmed by 2 bases and the J gene end by 0 bases; junction bases not matched to a gene: 3. The CDR3 sequence is 16 residues long. The germline gives CDR1 SGHNT, CDR2 YYREEE (reference sequence). The chain uses TRBV5-4 and TRBJ1-4; 8 nucleotides agree with TRBD1. This sequence was found in a woman in her twenties or thirties in good health. Specimen: naive CD8+ T cells sorted from blood. The CDR3 DNA is TGTGCCAGCAGCTTAGCGACAGGGGCAACTAATGAAAAACTGTTTTTT. Its translation is CASSLATGATNEKLFF.